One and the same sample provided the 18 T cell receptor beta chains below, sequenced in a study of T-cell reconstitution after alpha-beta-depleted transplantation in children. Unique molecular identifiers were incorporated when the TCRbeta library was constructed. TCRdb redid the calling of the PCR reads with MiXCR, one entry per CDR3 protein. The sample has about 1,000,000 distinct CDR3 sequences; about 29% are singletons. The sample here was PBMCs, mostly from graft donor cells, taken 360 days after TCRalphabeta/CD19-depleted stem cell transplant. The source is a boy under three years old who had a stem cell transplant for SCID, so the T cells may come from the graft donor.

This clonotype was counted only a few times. The CDR3 protein is CSVRQGYQETQYF. The CDR3 coding sequence is TGCAGCGTCCGACAGGGGTACCAAGAGACCCAGTACTTC. The V call is TRBV29-1, the J call TRBJ2-5; 8 bases are a match to TRBD1. V shed 6 bases, J shed 0 bases, and the junction held 3 bases outside the gene matches. This CDR3 has 13 residues. Germline V lookup: CDR1 SQVTM, CDR2 ANQGSEA.

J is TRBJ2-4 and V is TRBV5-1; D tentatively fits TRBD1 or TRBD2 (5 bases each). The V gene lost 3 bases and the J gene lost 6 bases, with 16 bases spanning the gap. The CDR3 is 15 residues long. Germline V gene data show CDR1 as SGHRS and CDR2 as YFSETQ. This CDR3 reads CASSSDRVRGNIQYF. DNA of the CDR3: TGCGCCAGCAGCTCGGACCGGGTGAGGGGAAACATTCAGTACTTC.

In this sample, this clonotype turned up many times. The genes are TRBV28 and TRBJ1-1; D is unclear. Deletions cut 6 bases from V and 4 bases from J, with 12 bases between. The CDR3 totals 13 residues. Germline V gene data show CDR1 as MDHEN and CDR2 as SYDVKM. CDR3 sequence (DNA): TGTGCCAGCAGATTCCTTCTAACCACTGAAGCTTTCTTT. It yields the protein CASRFLLTTEAFF.

CDR3: CSVGPDRVAPYEQYF. The CDR3 coding sequence is TGCAGCGTTGGCCCCGACAGGGTTGCACCCTACGAGCAGTACTTC. V gene TRBV29-1 combines with J gene TRBJ2-7; 7 bases are shared with TRBD1. J was trimmed by 2 bases and V by 4 bases; bases with no gene match: 11. Germline CDR1 is SQVTM and CDR2 is ANQGSEA. The length of the CDR3 is 15 residues.

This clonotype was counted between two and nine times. CDR3 region: CAISGGDETQYF. The CDR3 bases are TGTGCCATCAGTGGCGGCGATGAGACCCAGTACTTC. The chain links TRBV10-3 to TRBJ2-5; no firm D call. V shed 4 bases and J shed 5 bases, with 8 bases lying between them. CDR3 length equals 12 residues. Germline V lookup: CDR1 ENHRY, CDR2 SYGVKD.

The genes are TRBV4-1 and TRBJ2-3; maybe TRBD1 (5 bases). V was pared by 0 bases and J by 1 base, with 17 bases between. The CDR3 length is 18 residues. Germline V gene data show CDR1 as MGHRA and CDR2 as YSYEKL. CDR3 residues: CASSQDPAGPVGTDTQYF. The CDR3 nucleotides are TGCGCCAGCAGCCAAGATCCAGCAGGGCCAGTGGGCACAGATACGCAGTATTTT.

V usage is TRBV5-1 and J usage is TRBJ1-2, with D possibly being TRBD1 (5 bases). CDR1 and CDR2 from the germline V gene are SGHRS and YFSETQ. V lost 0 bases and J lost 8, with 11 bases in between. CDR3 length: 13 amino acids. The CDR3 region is CASSLVGAHGYTF. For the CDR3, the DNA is TGCGCCAGCAGCTTGGTAGGGGCGCACGGCTACACCTTC.

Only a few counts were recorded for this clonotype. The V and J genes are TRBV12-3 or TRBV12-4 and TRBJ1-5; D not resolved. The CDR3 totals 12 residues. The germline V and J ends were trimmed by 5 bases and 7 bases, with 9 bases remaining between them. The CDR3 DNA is TGTGCCAGCAGTGGGGTGGGCCAGCCCCAGCATTTT. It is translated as CASSGVGQPQHF.

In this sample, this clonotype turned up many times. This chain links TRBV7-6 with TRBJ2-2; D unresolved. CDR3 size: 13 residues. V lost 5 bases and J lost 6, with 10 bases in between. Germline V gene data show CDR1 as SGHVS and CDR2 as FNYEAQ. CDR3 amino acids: CASSLSSPGELFF. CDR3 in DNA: TGTGCCAGCAGCCTCTCCTCCCCCGGGGAGCTGTTTTTT. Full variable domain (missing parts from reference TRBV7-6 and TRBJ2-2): GAGVSQSPRYKVTKRGQDVALRCDPISGHVSLYWYRQALGQGPEFLTYFNYEAQQDKSGLPNDRFSAERPEGSISTLTIQRTEQRDSAMYRCASSLSSPGELFFGEGSRLTVL.

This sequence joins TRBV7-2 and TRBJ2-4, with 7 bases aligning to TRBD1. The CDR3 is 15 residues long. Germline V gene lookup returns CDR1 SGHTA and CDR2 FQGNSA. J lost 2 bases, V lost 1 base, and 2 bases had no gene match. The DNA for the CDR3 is TGTGCCAGCAGCTTAGAGGGGGCGACCAAAAACATTCAGTACTTC. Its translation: CASSLEGATKNIQYF.

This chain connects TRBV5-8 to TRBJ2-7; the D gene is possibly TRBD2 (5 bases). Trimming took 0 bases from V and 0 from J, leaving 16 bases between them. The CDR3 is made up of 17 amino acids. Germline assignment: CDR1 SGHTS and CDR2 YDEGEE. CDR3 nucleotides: TGTGCCAGCAGCTTGGGTGCTGCGGGCTATAGCTCCTACGAGCAGTACTTC. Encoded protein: CASSLGAAGYSSYEQYF.

The CDR3 protein is CASSLRAQGSQPQHF. CDR3 DNA: TGTGCCAGCAGCTTAAGGGCACAGGGCTCCCAGCCCCAGCATTTT. The V and J genes are TRBV7-2 and TRBJ1-5, with a possible D match to TRBD1 (6 bases). Germline CDR1 and CDR2: SGHTA and FQGNSA. The CDR3 sequence is 15 residues long. The V end lost 2 bases, the J end lost 7 bases, and 15 bases lay between the germline ends.

The CDR3 DNA follows: TGTGCCACCAGTGGTTTAGACATGGCCCGTGGCTACACCTTC. This sequence encodes CATSGLDMARGYTF. V usage is TRBV24-1 and J usage is TRBJ1-2, with D unresolved. The germline V and J ends were trimmed by 5 bases and 7 bases, with 16 bases remaining between them. The CDR3 consists of 14 residues. Germline V lookup: CDR1 KGHDR, CDR2 SFDVKD.

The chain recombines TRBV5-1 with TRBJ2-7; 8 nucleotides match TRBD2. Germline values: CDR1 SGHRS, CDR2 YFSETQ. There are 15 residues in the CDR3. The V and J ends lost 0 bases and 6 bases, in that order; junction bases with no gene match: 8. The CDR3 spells CASSLGGLGPFEQYF. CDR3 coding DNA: TGCGCCAGCAGCTTGGGGGGACTAGGCCCGTTCGAGCAGTACTTC.

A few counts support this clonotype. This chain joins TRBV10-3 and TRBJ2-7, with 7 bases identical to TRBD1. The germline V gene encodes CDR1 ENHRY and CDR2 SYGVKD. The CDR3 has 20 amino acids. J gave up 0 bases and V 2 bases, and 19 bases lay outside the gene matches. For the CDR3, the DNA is TGTGCCATCAGTGAGCCGAAACTGACAGGGCGACTCGTTTTCTCCTACGAGCAGTACTTC. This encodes CAISEPKLTGRLVFSYEQYF.

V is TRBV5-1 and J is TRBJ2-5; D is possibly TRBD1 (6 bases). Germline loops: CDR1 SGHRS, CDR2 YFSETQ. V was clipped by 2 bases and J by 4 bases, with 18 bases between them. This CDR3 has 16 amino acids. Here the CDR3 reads CASSFQGMTPRETQYF. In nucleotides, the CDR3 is TGCGCCAGCAGCTTCCAGGGGATGACCCCAAGAGAGACCCAGTACTTC. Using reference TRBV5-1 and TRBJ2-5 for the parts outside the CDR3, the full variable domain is KAGVTQTPRYLIKTRGQQVTLSCSPISGHRSVSWYQQTPGQGLQFLFEYFSETQRNKGNFPGRFSGRQFSNSRSEMNVSTLELGDSALYLCASSFQGMTPRETQYFGPGTRLLVL.

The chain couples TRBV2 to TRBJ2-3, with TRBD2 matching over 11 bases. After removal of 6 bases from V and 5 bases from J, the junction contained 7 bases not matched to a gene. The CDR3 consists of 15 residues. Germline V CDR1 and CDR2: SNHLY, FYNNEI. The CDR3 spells CASSHGLAGLDTQYF. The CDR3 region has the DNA TGTGCCAGCAGCCATGGACTAGCGGGCCTAGATACGCAGTATTTT. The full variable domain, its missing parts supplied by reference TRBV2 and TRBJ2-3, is EPEVTQTPSHQVTQMGQEVILRCVPISNHLYFYWYRQILGQKVEFLVSFYNNEISEKSEIFDDQFSVERPDGSNFTLKIRSTKLEDSAMYFCASSHGLAGLDTQYFGPGTRLTVL.

The CDR3 reads CASSGLAYMETQYF. CDR3 in DNA: TGTGCCAGCAGCGGACTAGCTTATATGGAGACCCAGTACTTC. V and J are TRBV6-1 and TRBJ2-5; 8 bases are shared with TRBD2. The J segment lost 5 bases and the V segment lost 6 bases, leaving 8 bases of the junction unmatched. Germline assignment: CDR1 MNHNS and CDR2 SASEGT. The CDR3 loop spans 14 amino acids.